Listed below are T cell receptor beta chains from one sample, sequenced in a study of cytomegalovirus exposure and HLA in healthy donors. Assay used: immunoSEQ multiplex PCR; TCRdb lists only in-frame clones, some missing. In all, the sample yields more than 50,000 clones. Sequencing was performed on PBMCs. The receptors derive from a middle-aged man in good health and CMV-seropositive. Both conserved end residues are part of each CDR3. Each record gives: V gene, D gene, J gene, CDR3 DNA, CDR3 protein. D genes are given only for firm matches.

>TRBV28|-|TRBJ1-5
TGTGCCAGCGCGGGGTTCAATCAGCCCCAGCATTTT
CASAGFNQPQHF
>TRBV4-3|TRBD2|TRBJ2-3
TGCGCCAGCAGCCAACAACTAGCGGGAGGGCCCAGTACGCAGTATTTT
CASSQQLAGGPSTQYF
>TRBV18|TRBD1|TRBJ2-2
TGTGCCAGCTCAGGGACAGGGAACACCGGGGAGCTGTTTTTT
CASSGTGNTGELFF
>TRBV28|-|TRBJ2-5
TGTGCCAGCAGTTGGCTTCAAGAGACCCAGTACTTC
CASSWLQETQYF
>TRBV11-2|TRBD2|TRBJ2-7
TGTGCCAGCAGCTTTGGGGGGGTTTCCTACGAGCAGTACTTC
CASSFGGVSYEQYF
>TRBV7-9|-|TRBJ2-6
TGTGCCAGCAGCCAACAGGGGACTCAGGGGGCCAACGTCCTGACTTTC
CASSQQGTQGANVLTF
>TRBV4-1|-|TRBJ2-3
TGCGCCAGCAGCCGGGAGTGGACAGATACGCAGTATTTT
CASSREWTDTQYF
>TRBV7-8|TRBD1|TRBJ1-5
TGTGCCAGCAGCTTAGCAAGACAGGGGAAACAGCCCCAGCATTTT
CASSLARQGKQPQHF
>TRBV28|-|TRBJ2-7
TGTGCCAGCAGGGTTACAGGGCCCGCCGAGCAGTACTTC
CASRVTGPAEQYF
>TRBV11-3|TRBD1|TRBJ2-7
TGTGCCAGCAGTCTACGGACAGGTAGCTCCTACGAGCAGTACTTC
CASSLRTGSSYEQYF
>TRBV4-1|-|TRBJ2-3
TGCGCCAGCAGCCAAGACGAGATTGGGAGGCAGTATTTT
CASSQDEIGRQYF
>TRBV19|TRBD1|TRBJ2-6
TGTGCCAGTAGTCCCGACAGGGACTCTGGGGCCAACGTCCTGACTTTC
CASSPDRDSGANVLTF
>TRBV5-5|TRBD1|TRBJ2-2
TGTGCCAGCAACCTCCACAGGGGGGTGACCGGGGAGCTGTTTTTT
CASNLHRGVTGELFF
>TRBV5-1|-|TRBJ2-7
TGCGCCAGCAGCTTGGGTAGAGGGTTTGCCTACGAGCAGTACTTC
CASSLGRGFAYEQYF
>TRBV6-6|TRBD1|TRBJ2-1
TGTGCCAGCAGTTGGGGACAGCTCAATGAGCAGTTCTTC
CASSWGQLNEQFF
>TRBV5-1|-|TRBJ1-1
TGCGCCAGCAGCTTGGCGGGATTCACTGAAGCTTTCTTT
CASSLAGFTEAFF
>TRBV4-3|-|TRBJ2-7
TGCGCCAGCAGCCAAAGGCCAGGGGTCTACGAGCAGTACTTC
CASSQRPGVYEQYF
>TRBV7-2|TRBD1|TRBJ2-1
TGTGCCAGCAGCCTCCTCGGACAGGGGGGAAATGAGCAGTTCTTC
CASSLLGQGGNEQFF
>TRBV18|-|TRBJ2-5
TGTGCCAGCTCACCCGGGGGGCGAGAGACCCAGTACTTC
CASSPGGRETQYF
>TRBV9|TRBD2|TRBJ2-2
TGTGCCAGCAACCCAAAAGGGCTAGCGGAGACCGGGGAGCTGTTTTTT
CASNPKGLAETGELFF
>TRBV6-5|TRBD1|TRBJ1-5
TGTGCCAGCAGCTTGCAGGGGGGCGATCAGCCCCAGCATTTT
CASSLQGGDQPQHF
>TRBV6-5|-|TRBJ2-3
TGTGCCAGCAGTTCCCCACTTTATACGCAGTATTTT
CASSSPLYTQYF
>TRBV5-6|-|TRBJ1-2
TGTGCCAGCAGCTCCCCGCAAGGGAGAGGGCTGACTGGGGGGGGCTACACCTTC
CASSSPQGRGLTGGGYTF
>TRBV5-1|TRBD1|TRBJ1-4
TGCGCCAGCAGCGCACAGGGGTTCAATGAAAAACTGTTTTTT
CASSAQGFNEKLFF
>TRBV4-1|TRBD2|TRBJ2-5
TGCGCCAGCAGCTCAGGGAGGGGTAAGGAGACCCAGTACTTC
CASSSGRGKETQYF
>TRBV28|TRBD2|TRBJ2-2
TGTGCCAGCAGCCTTAGCGGGAGGGCCACCGGGGAGCTGTTTTTT
CASSLSGRATGELFF
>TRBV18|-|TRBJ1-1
TGTGCCAGCTCACCCCGAGAAGGGGGGGCGAACACTGAAGCTTTCTTT
CASSPREGGANTEAFF
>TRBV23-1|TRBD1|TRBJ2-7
TGCGCCAGCAGTCATCGCCTCGCGCTTACAGGGACAGGGTGGGACGAGCAGTACTTC
CASSHRLALTGTGWDEQYF